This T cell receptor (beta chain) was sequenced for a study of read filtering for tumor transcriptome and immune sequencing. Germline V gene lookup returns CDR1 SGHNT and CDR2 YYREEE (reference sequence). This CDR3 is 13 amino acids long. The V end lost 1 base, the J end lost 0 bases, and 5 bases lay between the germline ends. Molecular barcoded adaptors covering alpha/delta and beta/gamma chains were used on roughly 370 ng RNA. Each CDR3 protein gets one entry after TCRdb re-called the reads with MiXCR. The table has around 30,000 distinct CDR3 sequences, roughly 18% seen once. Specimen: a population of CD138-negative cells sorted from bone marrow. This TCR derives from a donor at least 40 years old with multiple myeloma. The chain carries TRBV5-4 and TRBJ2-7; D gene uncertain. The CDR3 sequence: CASSLIDSYEQYF. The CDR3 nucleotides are TGTGCCAGCAGCTTGATAGACTCCTACGAGCAGTACTTC.